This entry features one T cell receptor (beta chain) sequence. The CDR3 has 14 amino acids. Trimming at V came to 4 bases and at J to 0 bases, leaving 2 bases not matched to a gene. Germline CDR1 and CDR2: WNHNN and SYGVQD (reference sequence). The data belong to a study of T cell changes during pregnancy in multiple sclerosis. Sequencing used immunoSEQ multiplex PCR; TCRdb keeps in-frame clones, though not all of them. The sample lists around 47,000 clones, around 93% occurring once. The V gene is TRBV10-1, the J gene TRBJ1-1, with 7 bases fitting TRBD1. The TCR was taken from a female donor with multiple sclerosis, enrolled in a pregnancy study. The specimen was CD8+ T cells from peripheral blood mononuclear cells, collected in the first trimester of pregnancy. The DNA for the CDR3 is TGCGCCAGCAGTGGGGGACAGTTGAACACTGAAGCTTTCTTT. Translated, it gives CASSGGQLNTEAFF.